This T cell receptor (beta chain) was sequenced during a study of blood T cells in healthy people across ages. Primers used in a second PCR of about 6 to 11 cycles were a sample-barcoded 5' primer and a J-beta primer mix. Carrying 12 random nucleotides, a template-switch adaptor labeled each individual cDNA molecule. TCRdb re-analysed the 5' RACE reads in MiXCR, keeping a single row per CDR3 protein. The repertoire holds about 1.5 million distinct CDR3 sequences, with roughly 43% as singletons. Details on this clonotype: Its antigen remains unidentified. The junction differs from germline at one of its ends, possibly a read error.

Study-level points and caveats: Estimated diversity across one million T cells was deemed an underestimate.

The CDR3 spans 18 residues. Per germline, CDR1 MDHEN and CDR2 SYDVKM. The clonotype was recovered from a young woman in good health. The chain employs TRBV28 and TRBJ2-7, with 7 bases aligning to TRBD1. Material: blood. DNA for the CDR3: TGTGCCAGCAGCCCGCATGGGTTACAGGGGCTAAGCTCCTACGAACAGTACTTC. It is translated as CASSPHGLQGLSSYEQYF.